This T cell receptor beta chain was obtained from a study of identifying expanded T cells in peripheral blood. Collection occurred without any documented infections or immune events in donors. About this clone itself: Its target is unknown.

In germline, CDR1 is MNHEY, CDR2 SVGAGI. With 0 bases removed from V and 5 bases from J, the gap between germline ends came to 13 bases. This CDR3 has 15 amino acids. General study points: About 1.2 clones differed between technical replicates, versus approximately 16 and 20 over time. Across healthy donors, higher total template counts meant significantly greater approximately 2-week count variance.

Profiled with immunoSEQ multiplex PCR; TCRdb holds only in-frame clones, not every one. The sample yields under 100,000 clones, roughly 84% seen once. Material for sequencing was blood. The J gene is TRBJ2-5, the V gene TRBV6-5; D perhaps matches TRBD1 (5 bases). The receptor was derived from a person aged 18 to 70 in good health. The CDR3 sequence: CASSYSRQGGETQYF. CDR3 in DNA: TGTGCCAGCAGTTACTCGCGTCAGGGCGGTGAGACCCAGTACTTC.